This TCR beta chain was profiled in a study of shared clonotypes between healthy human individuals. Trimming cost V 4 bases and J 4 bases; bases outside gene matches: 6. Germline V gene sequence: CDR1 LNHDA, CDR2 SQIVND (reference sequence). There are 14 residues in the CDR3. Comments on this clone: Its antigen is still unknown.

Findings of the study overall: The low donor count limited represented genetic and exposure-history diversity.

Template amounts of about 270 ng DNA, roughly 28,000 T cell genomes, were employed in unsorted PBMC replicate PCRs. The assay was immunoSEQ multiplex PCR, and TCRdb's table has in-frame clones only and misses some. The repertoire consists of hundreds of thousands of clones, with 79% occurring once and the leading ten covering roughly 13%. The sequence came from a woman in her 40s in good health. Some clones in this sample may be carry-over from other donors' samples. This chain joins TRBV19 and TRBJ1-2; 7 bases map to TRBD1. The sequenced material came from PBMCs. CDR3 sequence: CASSNTGQIYGYTF. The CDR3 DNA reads TGTGCCAGTAGTAACACGGGACAGATCTATGGCTACACCTTC.